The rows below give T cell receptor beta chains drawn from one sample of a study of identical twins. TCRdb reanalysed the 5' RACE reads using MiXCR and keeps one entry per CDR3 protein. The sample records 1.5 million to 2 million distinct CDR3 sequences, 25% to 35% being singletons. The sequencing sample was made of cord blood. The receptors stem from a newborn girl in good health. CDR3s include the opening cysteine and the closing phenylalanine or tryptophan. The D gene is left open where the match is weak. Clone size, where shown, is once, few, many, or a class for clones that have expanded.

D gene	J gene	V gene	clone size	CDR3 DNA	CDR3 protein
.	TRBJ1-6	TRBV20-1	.	TGCAGTGCCGCCGGAGGGAGACTTAATTCACCCCTCCACTTT	CSAAGGRLNSPLHF
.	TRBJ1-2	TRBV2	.	TGTGCCAGCAGTGAAATCTCGTCATTCTATGGCTACACCTTC	CASSEISSFYGYTF
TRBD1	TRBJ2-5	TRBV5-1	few	TGCGCCAGCAGCCGACCCGGGACAGGGACGGAGACCCAGTACTTC	CASSRPGTGTETQYF
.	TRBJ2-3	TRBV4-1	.	TGCGCCAGCAGCCAAGATTGGGACACCGGCACAGATACGCAGTATTTT	CASSQDWDTGTDTQYF
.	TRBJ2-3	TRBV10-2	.	TGCGCCAGCAGTCCCCGCCCGGCTAGCAGTCCCACAGATACGCAGTATTTT	CASSPRPASSPTDTQYF
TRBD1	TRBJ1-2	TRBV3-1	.	TGTGCCAGCAGCCAAGTGGGACAGACTGGCGGCTACACCTTC	CASSQVGQTGGYTF
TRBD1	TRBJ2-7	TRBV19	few	TGTGCCAGTAGTGTTAGACCAGGGGGTTCCTACGAGCAGTACTTC	CASSVRPGGSYEQYF
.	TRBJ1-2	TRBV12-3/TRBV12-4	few	TGTGCCAGCAGTTTACTCTGGGATTCCTATGGCTACACCTTC	CASSLLWDSYGYTF
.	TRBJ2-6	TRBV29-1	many	TGCAGCGTTGACGGGTCCCCTAGCTCTGGGGCCAACGTCCTGACTTTC	CSVDGSPSSGANVLTF
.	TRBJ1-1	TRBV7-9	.	TGTGCCAGCAGCCCGAGAGTAGGGCCAAGGAGAGCTTTCTTT	CASSPRVGPRRAFF
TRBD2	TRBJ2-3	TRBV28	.	TGTGCCAGCAGCGCTCAGCGGGAGTTGGGGTATTTT	CASSAQRELGYF
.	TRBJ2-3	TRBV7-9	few	TGTGCCAGCAGCTTAGAGGCGGTAGACGGGTTCCCAGATACGCAGTATTTT	CASSLEAVDGFPDTQYF
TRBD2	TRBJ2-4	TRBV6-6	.	TGTGCCAGCAGTGCCCTAGCGGGTGTAGCCAAAAACATTCAGTACTTC	CASSALAGVAKNIQYF
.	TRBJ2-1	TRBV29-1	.	TGCAGCGTTGTGTATGAGAGCTTTGAGCAGTTCTTC	CSVVYESFEQFF
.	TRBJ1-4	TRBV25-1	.	TGTGCCAGCAGTCAGGGACGGATTGCAACTAATGAAAAACTGTTTTTT	CASSQGRIATNEKLFF
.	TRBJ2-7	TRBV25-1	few	TGTGCCAGCAGTGAATCTCGGCTTTACGAGCAGTACTTC	CASSESRLYEQYF
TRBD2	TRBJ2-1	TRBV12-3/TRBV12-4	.	TGTGCCGAAGGGACTAGCCCCTACAATGAGCAGTTCTTC	CAEGTSPYNEQFF
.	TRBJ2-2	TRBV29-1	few	TGCAGCGTTTGGGGTTTCGATTTCCCCACCGGGGAGCTGTTTTTT	CSVWGFDFPTGELFF
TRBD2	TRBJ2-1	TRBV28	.	TGTGCCAGCAGTATCCGAACCGGGACTAGCGGGAGGGCCAACTACAATGAGCAGTTCTTC	CASSIRTGTSGRANYNEQFF
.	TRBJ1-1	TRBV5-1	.	TGCGCCAGCAGCCCAGGGGCAGGGGACACTGAAGCTTTCTTT	CASSPGAGDTEAFF
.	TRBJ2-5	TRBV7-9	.	TGTGCCAGCAGCTTTGGTCTACTTGAGCAGTACTTC	CASSFGLLEQYF
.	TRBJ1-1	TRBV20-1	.	TGCGGTGCTAGGGGACTGATGAACACTGAAGCTTTCTTT	CGARGLMNTEAFF
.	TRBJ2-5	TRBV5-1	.	TGCGCCAGCAGCTTGACGACTAGTGGGTTTAAGACCCAGTACTTC	CASSLTTSGFKTQYF
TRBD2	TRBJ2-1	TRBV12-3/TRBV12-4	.	TGTGCCAGCAGTCGGTTAAGCGGGGGCCTTAATGAGCAGTTCTTC	CASSRLSGGLNEQFF
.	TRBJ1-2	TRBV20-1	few	TGCAGTGCTAGAGATAGGTTGACAGTGCTAAACTATGGCTACACCTTC	CSARDRLTVLNYGYTF
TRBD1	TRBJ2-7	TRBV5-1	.	TGCGCCAGCAGCCCAGACAGGGCAAAGGAGAGCTCCTACGAGCAGTACTTC	CASSPDRAKESSYEQYF
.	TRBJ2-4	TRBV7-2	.	TGTGCCAGCAGCTTATCCAGGCAGGGTCTAGCCAAAAACATTCAGTACTTC	CASSLSRQGLAKNIQYF
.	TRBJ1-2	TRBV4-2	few	TGTGCCAGCAGCCAAGATGGGGGGGGCCCTTGGCATGGCTACACCTTC	CASSQDGGGPWHGYTF
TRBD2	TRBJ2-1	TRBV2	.	TGTGCCAGCAGTGACGGGACTAGTGGGAGTAATGAGCAGTTCTTC	CASSDGTSGSNEQFF
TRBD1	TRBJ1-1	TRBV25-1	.	TGTGCCAGCAGTGATCTGGGACAGGCGATCACTGAAGCTTTCTTT	CASSDLGQAITEAFF
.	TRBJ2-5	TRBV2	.	TGTGCCAGCAGTGAAAGTCTGGGGGCTAGCGCTCAAGAGACCCAGTACTTC	CASSESLGASAQETQYF
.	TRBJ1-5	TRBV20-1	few	TGCAGTGCTAGAGGAGGGCTTAATCAGCCCCAGCATTTT	CSARGGLNQPQHF
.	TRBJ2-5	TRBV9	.	TGTGCCAGCAGCCCCCGATCGGGGACACCTGTACAAGAGACCCAGTACTTC	CASSPRSGTPVQETQYF
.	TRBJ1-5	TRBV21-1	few	TGTGCCAGCAGCAAACGAAGACAGGGCGGACAGCCCCAGCATTTT	CASSKRRQGGQPQHF
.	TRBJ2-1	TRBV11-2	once	TGTGCCAGCAGCCCAGGGGCCGGGACCCGAAACAATGAGCAGTTCTTC	CASSPGAGTRNNEQFF
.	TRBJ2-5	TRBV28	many	TGTGCCAGCAGCCGTTTTGGGGTCCAAGAGACCCAGTACTTC	CASSRFGVQETQYF
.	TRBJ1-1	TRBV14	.	TGTGCCAGCTCACCGGTGACTGAAGCTTTCTTT	CASSPVTEAFF
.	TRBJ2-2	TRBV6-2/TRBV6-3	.	TGTGCCAGCAGTTACGGTAGGGGTATCACCGGGGAGCTGTTTTTT	CASSYGRGITGELFF
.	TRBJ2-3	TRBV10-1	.	TGCGCCACCCAATGGGGCAGGCCAGATACGCAGTATTTT	CATQWGRPDTQYF
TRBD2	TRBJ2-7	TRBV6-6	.	TGTGCCAGCAGTTACTCCGGCGGGAGGACCTACGAGCAGTACTTC	CASSYSGGRTYEQYF
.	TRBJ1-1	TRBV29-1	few	TGCAGCGCCGGCAAGGGGCGAATGGCTGAAGCTTTCTTT	CSAGKGRMAEAFF
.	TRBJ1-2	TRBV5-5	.	TGTGCCAGCAGGCCACCTATGTCCGTCTATGGCTACACCTTC	CASRPPMSVYGYTF
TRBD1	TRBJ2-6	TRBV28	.	TGTGCCAGCTGGCGGGGACAGGTCTATGAACGGGGAAGGGCCGCCTCTGGGGCCAACGTCCTGACTTTC	CASWRGQVYERGRAASGANVLTF
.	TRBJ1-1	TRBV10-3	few	TGTGCCATCAGTGAGCCACAGGGTACCATGAACACTGAAGCTTTCTTT	CAISEPQGTMNTEAFF
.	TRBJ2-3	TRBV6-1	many	TGTGCCAGCAGTGAGCGGGGCACAGATACGCAGTATTTT	CASSERGTDTQYF